This T cell receptor (beta chain) derives from a study of cytomegalovirus exposure and HLA in healthy donors. J lost 4 bases, V lost 4 bases, and 9 bases had no gene match. The CDR3 covers 15 residues. Germline CDR1 reads MNHNS; CDR2 reads SASEGT. Sequencing was performed with immunoSEQ multiplex PCR; in TCRdb, only in-frame clones are kept and a portion is missing. This table holds 200,000 or so clones, 84% found once. The chain combines TRBV6-1 with TRBJ1-1; 7 positions match TRBD1. The TCR was taken from a woman in her 30s in good health and CMV-seropositive. Material: PBMCs. CDR3: CASSARQGGGTEAFF. CDR3 DNA: TGTGCCAGCAGTGCGCGACAGGGAGGCGGCACTGAAGCTTTCTTT.